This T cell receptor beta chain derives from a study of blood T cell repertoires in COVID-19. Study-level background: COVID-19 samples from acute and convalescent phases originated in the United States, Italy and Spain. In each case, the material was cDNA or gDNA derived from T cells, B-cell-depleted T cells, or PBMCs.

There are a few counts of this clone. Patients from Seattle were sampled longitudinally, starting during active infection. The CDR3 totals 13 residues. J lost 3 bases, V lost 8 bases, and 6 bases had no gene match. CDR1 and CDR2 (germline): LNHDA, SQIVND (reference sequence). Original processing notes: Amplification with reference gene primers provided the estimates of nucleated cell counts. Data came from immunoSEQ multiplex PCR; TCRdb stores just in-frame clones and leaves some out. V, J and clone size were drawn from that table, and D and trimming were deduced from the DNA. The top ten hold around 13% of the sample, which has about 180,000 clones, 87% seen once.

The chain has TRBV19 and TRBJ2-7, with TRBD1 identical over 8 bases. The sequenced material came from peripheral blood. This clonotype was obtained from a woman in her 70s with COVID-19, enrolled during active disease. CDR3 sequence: CASPRTGIYEQYF. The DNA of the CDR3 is TGTGCCAGTCCTCGGACAGGGATCTACGAGCAGTACTTC.